This T cell receptor (beta chain) was found in a study of blood T cells in healthy people across ages. Using a J-beta primer mix together with a sample-barcoded 5' primer, a second PCR was run for about 6 to 11 cycles. TCRdb re-called the 5' RACE reads through MiXCR, storing one row per CDR3 protein. The sample has some 1.4 million distinct CDR3 sequences, 42% seen once. The specimen was blood. The sequence derives from a woman between 18 and 29 years old in good health.

CDR3: CASSSPGAEQETQYF. As DNA, the CDR3 is TGTGCCAGCAGTTCCCCCGGGGCAGAACAAGAGACCCAGTACTTC. This chain joins TRBV6-2 or TRBV6-3 and TRBJ2-5; D is possibly TRBD1 or TRBD2 (5 bases each). Trimming removed 4 bases from V and 2 bases from J, with 14 bases in between. This CDR3 comprises 15 residues. Germline values: CDR1 MNHEY, CDR2 SVGEGT.